The TCR beta chain under discussion was sequenced for a study of blood T cell dynamics during melanoma immunotherapy. About the study: Standard first-line treatment here was pembrolizumab or nivolumab plus ipilimumab in metastatic melanoma. Overall study results and limits: Unlike progressors, later disease-control patients had W3 repertoires gaining clonality or diversity.

V gave up 8 bases and J gave up 0 bases, with 20 bases separating them. The CDR3 has 17 amino acids. Germline values: CDR1 LNHDA, CDR2 SQIVND (reference sequence). Specified time point: pre-treatment baseline. Sampling occurred pretreatment (T0) and at week 3 (W3), after cycle one of checkpoint blockade. A note on this clone: The antigen is unknown.

Clones were sequenced by immunoSEQ multiplex PCR, and TCRdb holds only the in-frame ones, with some missing. The profile shows 13,000 or so clones, approximately 89% of them singletons. The receptor comes from a human donor with melanoma. The chain uses TRBV19 and TRBJ1-5; D might be TRBD1 (6 bases). This specimen consisted of blood, obtained from a patient treated with checkpoint blockade. The CDR3 DNA reads as TGTGCCAGTGCTCCCGGGACAAGGGCCATTAGCAATCAGCCCCAGCATTTT. Translation: CASAPGTRAISNQPQHF.